This T cell receptor (beta chain) was recorded in a study of cytomegalovirus exposure and HLA in healthy donors (dated by TCRdb to the late 2010s). Broadly, across the study: An earlier analysis of more than 550 of the donors reported about 300 Gb of sequence data and about 120 million unique TCR beta sequences obtained from about 179 million T cells. About 300 gigabases of sequencing data and 78 million or so unique TCR sequences were included in an early release covering around 600 HLA-typed donors. The genetic ancestry cluster associated with self-reported Caucasian donors included 81% of the approximately 400 genotyped donors. The study aimed to test whether cataloging public T cell receptors could reveal signatures of past pathogen exposure. The study used immunosequencing to profile the T cell repertoires of 600 to 850 subjects and linked those repertoires to cytomegalovirus serostatus. A separate validation cohort of about 110 different subjects was used in addition to the 666-subject first cohort. To predict cytomegalovirus infection status, the study combined high-throughput TCR immunosequencing, statistical association of individual TCRs with disease status, and machine learning. In a later analysis, previously published TCR beta repertoires from some 640 donors were re-analyzed and high-resolution HLA genotyping was added so that TCR occurrence patterns could be studied. Rather than using new phenotypic data, the later analysis identified candidate immune exposures from TCR beta sequences and from how often those sequences occurred across donors. In an earlier analysis of roughly 580 of the donors, high-throughput TCR beta sequencing was used to judge whether each TCR beta V gene segment behaved as functional or pseudogenic. Donor age, sex, ethnicity and CMV serostatus were compiled alongside the repertoire data. In a later genetic analysis, genome-wide SNP genotypes for about 60% of the 666 donors were used, and that subset was treated as a discovery cohort. Every repertoire in the discovery cohort had been generated on one and the same sequencing platform. Both class I and class II loci were covered by HLA typing, at four-digit resolution. The number of donors typed differed by locus, with roughly 629-640 for A, B, C, DRB1 and DQB1, around 560 for DQA1, 600 to 610 for DPA1, and around 430 for DPB1. Because of strong linkage in the cohort, five DR-DQ haplotypes were treated as single units for association and clustering. Among almost 400 genotyped donors of the cohort, an average of about 240,000 unique TCR beta nucleotide sequences were sequenced per donor, roughly 18% of them non-productive. The study at large found these results: The earlier analysis of approximately 540 of the donors excluded roughly 17 rarely observed V segments, including chromosome 9 orphons, because counts were too low. For the cohort, immune exposure information was limited to CMV serostatus. In a later genetic analysis, fewer N-insertions in productive TCRs were reported among donors in an Asian-associated ancestry cluster than the roughly 700-donor mean. V-gene and J-gene trimming of TCR beta chains was associated with a missense DCLRE1C variant in a later genetic analysis, and the association was replicated in an independent cohort. Because HLA typing was unavailable for some donors at each locus, only the typed subset was used in association tests. The 87-base-pair reads could not distinguish some IMGT-functional V segments, including TRBV6-2 and TRBV6-3, so those segments were excluded. At a false discovery rate of 0.05, a later analysis linked under 20,000 TCR beta sequences to specific HLA alleles. Across donors, most TCR sequences were observed very rarely, whereas some public TCRs were present in many individuals. Cytomegalovirus status was reported to be diagnosed by the classifier with high specificity and sensitivity in both the original and validation cohorts. In the study, about 150 TCR beta chains were listed as associated with cytomegalovirus. According to a later analysis, parvovirus B19, influenza, CMV and Epstein-Barr virus appeared linked to several top co-occurrence clusters. In a later analysis, the rate of TCR association differed among HLA loci, with DRB1 alleles having the most associated TCRs and HLA-C alleles having the fewest. Roughly uniform sequencing depth across donors was assumed in presence/absence analyses, although this assumption may not hold. It was suggested by the authors that the approach could potentially be generalized to other disease states and immunological phenotypes. Broadly in line with IMGT annotations, most TCR beta V segments showed up in productive rearrangements about 87% or about 30% of the time in an earlier analysis of about 500 of the donors. A later analysis found that most CMV-associated TCR beta chains appeared HLA-restricted, with HLA associations seemingly driven largely by CMV exposure. A further reported finding was that TCR beta sequences accurately predicted the HLA-A and HLA-B alleles for most subjects in the first cohort. When HLA alleles, especially DR and DQ, strongly co-occurred, attributing TCR associations to individual alleles was difficult. Compared with equally common non-associated chains, HLA-associated TCR beta chains in a later analysis were more clonally expanded and had lower generation probabilities. Only TCR beta chains were sequenced in this cohort, and the absence of alpha or paired-chain data limited detectable features. Correlated functional status among segregating V segments might be attributable to linkage disequilibrium, but an unknown experimental factor could not be ruled out. In vitro tests confirmed that three of the cytomegalovirus-associated TCR beta chains recognize cytomegalovirus antigens. The sequencing pipeline was judged likely to have produced a cluster of highly shared sequence variants as a technical artifact.

The cohort was made up of 666 healthy bone marrow donors. Cohort members were all nominally healthy when sampled, although unrecorded immune exposures were likely present. The donor tested CMV seropositive, placing the donor among the 289 seropositive members of the cohort. Each donor provided a peripheral blood sample, and peripheral blood mononuclear cells were used for TCR beta sequencing. Genomic DNA extraction from the blood cell samples was performed with the Qiagen DNeasy Blood Extraction Kit. About this clone itself: The specificity of this receptor is unknown. No quality values exist for individual bases; no much larger clone is one base distant.

The protocol used for the library was the immunoSEQ multiplex PCR assay. The multiplex PCR relied on a mix of 60 forward primers for TCR Vbeta segments and 13 reverse primers for TCR Jbeta segments. Amplification of the CDR3 region of rearranged TCR beta genes was performed with a multiplex PCR assay on genomic DNA. The amplified TCR beta libraries were sequenced on the Illumina HiSeq System as 87-base-pair reads. Under the source paper's analysis protocol: A later analysis tallied around 87 million unique TCR beta chains across the 550 to 850 repertoires, and about 10 million of those chains were shared by two or more donors. A nearest-neighbor algorithm error-corrected the raw reads and collapsed the reads into unique sequences, merging closely related sequences to remove PCR and sequencing errors. CDR3 sequences were aligned to IMGT reference sequences to assign V, D and J gene segments. Each retained sequence needed at least a six-nucleotide match to both a V gene segment and a J gene segment. A rearrangement was called productive if the CDR3 had no stop codons and remained in frame with V and J, and every other rearrangement was called non-productive. Following IMGT convention, CDR3 was defined as the stretch from the second conserved V-encoded cysteine to the conserved J-encoded phenylalanine. The earlier analysis of around 640 of the donors excluded sequences that lacked an unambiguous match to a single V gene segment. An earlier analysis of some 610 of the donors called V segments functional above 56.7% productive rearrangements and segregating when the between-donor standard deviation exceeded 5%. A statistical classification framework was built for diagnosing cytomegalovirus status from the catalog of TCR beta chain sequences. In a later analysis, V and J genes were assigned by comparing TCR nucleotide sequences against IMGT/GENE-DB human TR gene sequences. A later analysis assigned CDR3 sequences and most-parsimonious VDJ recombination scenarios with the TCRdist pipeline. In a later analysis, each TCR beta chain was defined by its CDR3 amino acid sequence together with its V-gene family, and reads without a unique V-gene family were excluded. As a way to deal with suspected cross-contamination and a sequencing artifact, a later analysis dropped roughly 600 nucleotide sequences that were highly shared and had low generation probability. For each public chain, a later analysis derived a clonal expansion index from normalized ranks of inferred template counts within each repertoire. A later analysis computed generation probabilities with a VDJ recombination model fitted to out-of-frame rearrangements, and checked the results against IGoR. In a later analysis, TCR-TCR, TCR-HLA and TCR-CMV co-occurrence was scored with hypergeometric tests, and a repertoire-size bias correction was applied to TCR pairs. To estimate false discovery rates, a later analysis permuted the HLA or CMV assignments 20 times. In a later analysis, co-occurring TCRs were grouped with DBSCAN, and TCRdist sequence similarity was added when clustering was performed within HLA-allele-positive subsets. Repertoires with fewer than 30,000 or more than 120,000 public chains were left out of co-occurrence clustering, as were five repertoires with anomalous nucleotide sharing. TCRdb obtained this table from immuneACCESS and retained in-frame rearrangements with V and J assigned. These tables miss some clones; where compared with another copy, unresolved V genes account for less than half of the shortfall, and the remainder is unexplained. V, J and clone size derive from that table, while D and trimming were established from the DNA sequence. The sample profile shows around 130,000 clones; more than 70% of them were found once. Over 6.5% of the sample belongs to the ten largest clones.

In the germline V gene, CDR1 corresponds to SGHTA and CDR2 to FQGNSA. Spanning cysteine to phenylalanine, the CDR3 consists of 13 amino acids. The entry retains the CDR3 DNA only, 39 bases that are in frame from base 1. The germline V and J ends show losses of 6 bases and 3 bases respectively, and no gene match explains 2 bases of the junction. Sequencing used PBMCs. The clonotype originates from a woman aged 25 to 45 in good health and CMV-seropositive. The sequence is built from TRBV7-2 and TRBJ1-3, with TRBD1 matching 7 junction bases. The bases read TGTGCCAGCAGGACAGGGTATGGAAACACCATATATTTT. Translated, it reads CASRTGYGNTIYF.